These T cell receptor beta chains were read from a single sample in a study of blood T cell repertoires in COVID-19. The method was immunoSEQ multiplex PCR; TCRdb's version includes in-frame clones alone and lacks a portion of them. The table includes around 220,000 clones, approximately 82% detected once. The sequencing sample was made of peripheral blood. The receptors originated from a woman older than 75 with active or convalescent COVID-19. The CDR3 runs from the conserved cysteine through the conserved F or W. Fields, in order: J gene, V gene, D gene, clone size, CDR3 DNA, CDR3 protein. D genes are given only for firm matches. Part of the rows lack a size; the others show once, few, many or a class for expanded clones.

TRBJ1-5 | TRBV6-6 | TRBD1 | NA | TGTGCCAGCACCAAACTCCATCTCACAGGGGATCAGCCCCAGCATTTT | CASTKLHLTGDQPQHF
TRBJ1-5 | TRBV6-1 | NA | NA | TGTGCCAGCAGTGAAGGGTCGGGGGGAAGACAGCCCCAGCATTTT | CASSEGSGGRQPQHF
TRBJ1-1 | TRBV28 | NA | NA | TGTGCCAGCAGTTTCCTCCACAGAGACAACACTGAAGCTTTCTTT | CASSFLHRDNTEAFF
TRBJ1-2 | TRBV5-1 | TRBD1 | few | TGCGCCAGCAGCCCGCCGTCAGGGGGGTATGGCTACACCTTC | CASSPPSGGYGYTF
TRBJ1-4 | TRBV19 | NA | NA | TGTGCCAGTAGTACCCCGACAGGCTATAATGAAAAACTGTTTTTT | CASSTPTGYNEKLFF
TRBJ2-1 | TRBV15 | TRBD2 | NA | TGTGCCACCAGCAGAGCTTCCAAGCGGGGGGGGTACAATGAGCAGTTCTTC | CATSRASKRGGYNEQFF
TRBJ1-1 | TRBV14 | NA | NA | TGTGCCAGCAGCCAGCTTGGAGGGCGTTACGCTGAAGCTTTCTTT | CASSQLGGRYAEAFF
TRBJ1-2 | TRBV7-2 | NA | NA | TGTGCCAGCAGCCGGTCCGCAGGCGACTATGGCTACACCTTC | CASSRSAGDYGYTF
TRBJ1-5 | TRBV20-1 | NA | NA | TGCAGTGCTAGTCTCGGGGGGAGCAATCAGCCCCAGCATTTT | CSASLGGSNQPQHF
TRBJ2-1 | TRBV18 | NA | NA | TGTGCCAGCTCACCCCCTTCCTCCTACAATGAGCAGTTCTTC | CASSPPSSYNEQFF
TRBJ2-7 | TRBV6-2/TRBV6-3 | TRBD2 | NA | TGTGCCAGCAGTTTTCCCCCGGGCGGGGGAAAAACGCAGTACTTC | CASSFPPGGGKTQYF
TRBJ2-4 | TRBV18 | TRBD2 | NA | TGTGCCAGCTCCGAAGCGGGGGGGCTTGTCATTCAGTACTTC | CASSEAGGLVIQYF
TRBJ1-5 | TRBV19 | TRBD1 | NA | TGTGCCAGTGGACAGGGGGGTTTTGGGAGCAATCAGCCCCAGCATTTT | CASGQGGFGSNQPQHF
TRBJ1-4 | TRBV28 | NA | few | TGTGCCAGCAGTTCCCAGGGAGGGGTGCGGGGAAAACTGTTTTTT | CASSSQGGVRGKLFF
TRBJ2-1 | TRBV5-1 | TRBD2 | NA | TGCGCCAGCAGCTTGGTAAGCGGGAGCTCCTACAATGAGCAGTTCTTC | CASSLVSGSSYNEQFF
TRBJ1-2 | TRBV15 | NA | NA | TGTGCCACCAGCAGAGAGGGGGGGGACTATGGCTACACCTTC | CATSREGGDYGYTF
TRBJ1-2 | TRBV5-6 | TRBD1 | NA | TGTGCCAGCAGCTCACAGGGGGCAGACTATGGCTACACCTTC | CASSSQGADYGYTF
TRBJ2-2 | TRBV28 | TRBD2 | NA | TGTGCCAGCTGGGCGGGAGCGGGGAACACCGGGGAGCTGTTTTTT | CASWAGAGNTGELFF
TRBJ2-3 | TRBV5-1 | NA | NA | TGCGCCAGCAGCTTGGGGGACACAGGCACAGATACGCAGTATTTT | CASSLGDTGTDTQYF
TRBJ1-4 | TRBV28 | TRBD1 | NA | TGTGCCAGCAGTCCGCCGTCAGGGGGCAGGGAAAAACTGTTTTTT | CASSPPSGGREKLFF
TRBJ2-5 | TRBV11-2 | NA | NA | TGTGCCAGCAGCACCCTTAACAGTTACCGGGAGACCCAGTACTTC | CASSTLNSYRETQYF
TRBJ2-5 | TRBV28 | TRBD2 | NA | TGTGCCGCTGGCGGGAGGGTCCAAGAGACCCAGTACTTC | CAAGGRVQETQYF
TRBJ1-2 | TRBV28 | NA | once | TGTGCCAGCAGTACCGCCTCACTCTATGGCTACACCTTC | CASSTASLYGYTF
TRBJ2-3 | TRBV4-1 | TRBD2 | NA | TGCGCCAGCAGCCAAGCTAGCGGGAGGCCAGATACGCAGTATTTT | CASSQASGRPDTQYF
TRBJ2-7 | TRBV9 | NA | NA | TGTGCCAGTGCCCTTGGGGACTCTTCTCCGAGTGGGGCCGAGCAGTACTTC | CASALGDSSPSGAEQYF
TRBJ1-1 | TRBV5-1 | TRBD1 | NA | TGCGCCAGCATTCGAACAGGGGGAATGAACACTGAAGCTTTCTTT | CASIRTGGMNTEAFF
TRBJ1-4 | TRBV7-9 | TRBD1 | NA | TGTGCCAGCAGCTTGTCGACAGGGGGTGGTGAAAAACTGTTTTTT | CASSLSTGGGEKLFF
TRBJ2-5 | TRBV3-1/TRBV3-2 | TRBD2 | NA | TGTGCCAGCAGCTCCCGGGGGGGTTTTCAGACCCAGTACTTC | CASSSRGGFQTQYF
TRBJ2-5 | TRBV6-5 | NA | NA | TGTGCCAGCCGCAGGGGCGGAGAGACCCAGTACTTC | CASRRGGETQYF
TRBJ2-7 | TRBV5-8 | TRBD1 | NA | TGTGCCAGCAGCCGAACAGGGGGCTCATTCGAGCAGTACTTC | CASSRTGGSFEQYF
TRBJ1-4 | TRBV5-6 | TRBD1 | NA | TGTGCCAGCAGCCCGTCGGGACAGGGGCGTGAAAAACTGTTTTTT | CASSPSGQGREKLFF
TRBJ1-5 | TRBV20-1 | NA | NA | TGCAGTGCTAGTCCGTACGGTCAGCCCCAGCATTTT | CSASPYGQPQHF
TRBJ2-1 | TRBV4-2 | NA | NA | TGTGCCAGCAGCCAAGCCGGAGGGGACTCGGCAGGATACAATGAGCAGTTCTTC | CASSQAGGDSAGYNEQFF
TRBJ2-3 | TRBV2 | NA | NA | TGTGCCAGCAGTATGGAAGGGGGAGATACGCAGTATTTT | CASSMEGGDTQYF
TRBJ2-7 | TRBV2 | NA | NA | TGTGCCAGCAGAGAAAGCAAAACCTTCTCCTACGAGCAGTACTTC | CASRESKTFSYEQYF
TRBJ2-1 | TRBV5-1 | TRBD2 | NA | TGCGCCAGCAGTAATTCGGGAGGGGAGCGTGGTGAGCAGTTCTTC | CASSNSGGERGEQFF
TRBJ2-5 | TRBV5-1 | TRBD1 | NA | TGCGCCAGCAGCTTGACCCCTGGACAGGCCGGAGAGACCCAGTACTTC | CASSLTPGQAGETQYF
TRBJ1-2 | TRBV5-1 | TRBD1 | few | TGCGCCAGCAGCCCGGGACAGAGAAACTATGGCTACACCTTC | CASSPGQRNYGYTF